This TCR beta chain was recorded in a study of blood T cell repertoires in COVID-19. In the study overall: The United States, Italy and Spain were the sources of the acute and convalescent COVID-19 samples.

The assay was immunoSEQ multiplex PCR, and TCRdb's table has in-frame clones only and misses some. This sample yields over 150,000 clones, of which 75% to 80% are seen a single time; approximately 27% belongs to the top ten. CDR1 is MNHNS and CDR2 is SASEGT in the germline V gene. This CDR3 contains 14 residues. Unmatched junction bases numbered 2, after V lost 3 bases and J lost 2 bases. Sequencing was carried out using peripheral blood. This clonotype was obtained from a woman aged 70-85 years with acute or convalescent COVID-19. The chain couples TRBV6-1 to TRBJ2-7; 9 bases agree with TRBD1. CDR3 sequence: CASSEWDRAYEQYF. CDR3 coding DNA: TGTGCCAGCAGTGAGTGGGACAGGGCCTACGAGCAGTACTTC.